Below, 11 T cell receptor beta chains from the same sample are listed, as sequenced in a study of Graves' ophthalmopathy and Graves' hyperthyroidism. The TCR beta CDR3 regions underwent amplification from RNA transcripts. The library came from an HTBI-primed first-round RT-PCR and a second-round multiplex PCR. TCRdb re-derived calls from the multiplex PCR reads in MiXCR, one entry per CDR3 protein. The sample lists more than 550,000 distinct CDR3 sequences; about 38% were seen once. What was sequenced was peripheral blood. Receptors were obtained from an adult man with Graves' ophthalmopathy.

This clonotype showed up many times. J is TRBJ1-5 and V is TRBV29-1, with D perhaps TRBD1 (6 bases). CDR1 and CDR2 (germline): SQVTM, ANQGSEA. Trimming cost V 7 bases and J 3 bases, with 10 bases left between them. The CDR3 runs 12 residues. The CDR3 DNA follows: TGCAGCGCTGGACAGATCAATCAGCCCCAGCATTTT. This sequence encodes CSAGQINQPQHF. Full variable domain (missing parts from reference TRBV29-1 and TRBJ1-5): SAVISQKPSRDICQRGTSLTIQCQVDSQVTMMFWYRQQPGQSLTLIATANQGSEATYESGFVIDKFPISRPNLTFSTLTVSNMSPEDSSIYLCSAGQINQPQHFGDGTRLSIL.

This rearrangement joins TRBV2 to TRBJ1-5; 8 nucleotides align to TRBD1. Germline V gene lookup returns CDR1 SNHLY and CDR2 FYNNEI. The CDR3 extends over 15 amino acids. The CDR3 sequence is CARKTGAVANQPQHF. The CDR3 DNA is TGTGCTCGCAAGACAGGGGCGGTAGCAAATCAGCCCCAGCATTTT.

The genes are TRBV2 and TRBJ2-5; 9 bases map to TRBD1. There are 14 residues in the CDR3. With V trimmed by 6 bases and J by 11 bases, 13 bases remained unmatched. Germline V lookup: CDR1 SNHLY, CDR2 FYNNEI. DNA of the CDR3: TGTGCCAGCAGCGCCGGGACAGGGTACAATGAGCAGTACTTC. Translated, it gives CASSAGTGYNEQYF.

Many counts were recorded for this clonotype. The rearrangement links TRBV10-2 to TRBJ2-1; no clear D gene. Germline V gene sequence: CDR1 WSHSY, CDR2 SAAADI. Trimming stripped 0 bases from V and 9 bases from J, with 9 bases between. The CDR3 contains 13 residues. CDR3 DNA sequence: TGCGCCAGCAGTGAGTCGAACCACGCTGAGCAGTTCTTC. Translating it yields CASSESNHAEQFF.

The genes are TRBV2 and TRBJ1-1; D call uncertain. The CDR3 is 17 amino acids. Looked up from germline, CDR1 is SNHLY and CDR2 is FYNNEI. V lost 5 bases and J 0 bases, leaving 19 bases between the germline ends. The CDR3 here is CASSLKATNYMNTEAFF. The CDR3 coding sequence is TGTGCCAGCAGTTTAAAGGCGACAAACTACATGAACACTGAAGCTTTCTTT.

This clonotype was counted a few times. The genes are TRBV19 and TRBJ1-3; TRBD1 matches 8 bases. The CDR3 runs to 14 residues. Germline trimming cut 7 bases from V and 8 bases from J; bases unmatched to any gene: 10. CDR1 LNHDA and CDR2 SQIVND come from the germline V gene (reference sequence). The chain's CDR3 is CASKNDRGDYTIYF. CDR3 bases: TGTGCCAGTAAGAATGACAGGGGAGATTACACCATATATTTT.

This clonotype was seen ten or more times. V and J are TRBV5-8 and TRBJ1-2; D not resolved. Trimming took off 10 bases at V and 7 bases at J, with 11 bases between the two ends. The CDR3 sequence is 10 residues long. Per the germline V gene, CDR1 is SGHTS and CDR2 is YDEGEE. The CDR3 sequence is CAPRQAGYTF. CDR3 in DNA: TGTGCCCCCCGGCAGGCTGGCTACACCTTC. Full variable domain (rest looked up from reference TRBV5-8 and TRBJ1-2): EAGVTQSPTHLIKTRGQQATLRCSPISGHTSVYWYQQALGLGLQFLLWYDEGEERNRGNFPPRFSGRQFPNYSSELNVNALELEDSALYLCAPRQAGYTFGSGTRLTVV.

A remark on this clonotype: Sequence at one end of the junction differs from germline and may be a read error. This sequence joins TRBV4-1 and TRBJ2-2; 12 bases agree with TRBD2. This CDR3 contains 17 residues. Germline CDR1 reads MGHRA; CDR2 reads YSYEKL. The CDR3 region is CASSHSLAGGRGGELFF. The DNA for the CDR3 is TGTGCCAGCAGCCACAGTCTAGCGGGGGGGCGCGGCGGGGAGCTGTTTTTT.

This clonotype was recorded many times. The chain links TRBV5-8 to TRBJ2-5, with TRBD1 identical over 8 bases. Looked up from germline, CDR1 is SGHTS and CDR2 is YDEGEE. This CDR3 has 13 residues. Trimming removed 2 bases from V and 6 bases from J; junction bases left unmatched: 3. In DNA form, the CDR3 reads TGTGCCAGCAGCTTAGGACAGGGCCAGACCCAGTACTTC. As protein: CASSLGQGQTQYF. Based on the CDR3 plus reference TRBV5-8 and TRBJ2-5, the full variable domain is EAGVTQSPTHLIKTRGQQATLRCSPISGHTSVYWYQQALGLGLQFLLWYDEGEERNRGNFPPRFSGRQFPNYSSELNVNALELEDSALYLCASSLGQGQTQYFGPGTRLLVL.

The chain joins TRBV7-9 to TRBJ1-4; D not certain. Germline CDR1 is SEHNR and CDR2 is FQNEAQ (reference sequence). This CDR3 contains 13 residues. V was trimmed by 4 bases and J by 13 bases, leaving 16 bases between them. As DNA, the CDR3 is TGTGCCAGCAGCTCGCTAGGCCCATTGGGACTGTTTTTT. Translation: CASSSLGPLGLFF. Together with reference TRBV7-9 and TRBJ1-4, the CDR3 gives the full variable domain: DTGVSQNPRHKITKRGQNVTFRCDPISEHNRLYWYRQTLGQGPEFLTYFQNEAQLEKSRLLSDRFSAERPKGSFSTLEIQRTEQGDSAMYLCASSSLGPLGLFFGSGTQLSVL.

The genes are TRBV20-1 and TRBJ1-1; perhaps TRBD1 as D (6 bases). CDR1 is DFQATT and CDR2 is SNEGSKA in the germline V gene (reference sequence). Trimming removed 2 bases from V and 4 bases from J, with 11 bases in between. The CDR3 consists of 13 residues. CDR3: CSARSGGGTEAFF. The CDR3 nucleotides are TGCAGTGCTAGATCGGGGGGCGGCACTGAAGCTTTCTTT.